These 23 T cell receptor beta chains came from one sample sequenced in a study of T cell repertoires in cytomegalovirus infection. TCRdb reprocessed the reads via MiXCR and lists one record per CDR3 protein. The data show about 130,000 distinct CDR3 sequences, with under 30% seen just once and 30% to 35% held by the top ten. For these TCRs, the target antigens are not known. The sequenced material came from PBMCs, sequenced either directly or after in vitro stimulation (not recorded which). The receptors were gathered from a human donor in good health (CMV status not recorded). Some clones in this sample may be carry-over from other donors' samples.

Ten or more counts support this clonotype. This rearrangement joins TRBV7-2 to TRBJ1-6, with D possibly being TRBD1 (6 bases). Deletions cut 1 base from V and 10 bases from J, with 14 bases between. Germline-derived CDR1 and CDR2 are SGHTA and FQGNSA. There are 15 residues in the CDR3. This CDR3 is CASSLEETGRSPLHF. The CDR3 nucleotides are TGTGCCAGCAGCTTAGAGGAGACAGGTCGATCACCCCTCCACTTT.

This clonotype was picked up a small number of times. The V gene is TRBV11-3, the J gene TRBJ2-1, with 13 bases matching TRBD2. The CDR3 contains 15 residues. Germline CDR1 SGHNT, CDR2 YENEEA. V shed 5 bases, J shed 8 bases, and the junction held 6 bases outside the gene matches. CDR3 in amino acids: CASSTRTSGSYEQFF. The DNA for the CDR3 is TGTGCCAGCAGCACGCGGACTAGCGGGAGTTATGAGCAGTTCTTC. The complete variable domain, with remaining parts taken from reference TRBV11-3 and TRBJ2-1, reads EAGVVQSPRYKIIEKKQPVAFWCNPISGHNTLYWYLQNLGQGPELLIRYENEEAVDDSQLPKDRFSAERLKGVDSTLKIQPAELGDSAVYLCASSTRTSGSYEQFFGPGTRLTVL.

This clonotype was observed a handful of times. J is TRBJ2-3 and V is TRBV7-6; maybe TRBD2 (6 bases). The CDR3 loop spans 15 amino acids. V was pared by 5 bases and J by 4 bases, with 16 bases between. Germline CDR1 and CDR2: SGHVS and FNYEAQ. The CDR3 nucleotides read TGTGCCAGCAGCCCATATAGCGGTCTCTCAGATACGCAGTATTTT. Translated, it gives CASSPYSGLSDTQYF. Filled out from reference TRBV7-6 and TRBJ2-3, the complete variable domain reads GAGVSQSPRYKVTKRGQDVALRCDPISGHVSLYWYRQALGQGPEFLTYFNYEAQQDKSGLPNDRFSAERPEGSISTLTIQRTEQRDSAMYRCASSPYSGLSDTQYFGPGTRLTVL.

This chain uses TRBV20-1 with TRBJ1-3; D gene uncertain. CDR1 and CDR2 (germline): DFQATT, SNEGSKA (reference sequence). The CDR3 totals 16 residues. V was cut by 7 bases and J by 3 bases, with 22 bases left in between. For the CDR3, the DNA is TGCAGTGTTCCCCCAGGATTTCTAGAATATGGAAACACCATATATTTT. Its translation: CSVPPGFLEYGNTIYF.

The chain combines TRBV7-2 with TRBJ1-6; unclear D gene. Germline V lookup: CDR1 SGHTA, CDR2 FQGNSA. V was trimmed by 5 bases and J by 10 bases, leaving 18 bases between them. This CDR3 is 15 amino acids long. This CDR3 reads CASSPFSPSGSPLHF. CDR3 DNA: TGTGCCAGCAGCCCTTTTTCCCCCTCGGGGTCACCCCTCCACTTT.

This clonotype was seen a handful of times. The CDR3 nucleotides are TGTGCCAGCAGGGGCACCGGGCGTTACGAGCAGTACGTC. Its translation is CASRGTGRYEQYV. The chain recombines TRBV28 with TRBJ2-7, with no clear D. Trimming pared 6 bases from V and 4 bases from J, leaving 13 bases between. The CDR3 length is 13 residues. The germline CDR1 and CDR2 sequences are MDHEN and SYDVKM.

The rearrangement links TRBV4-3 to TRBJ2-3; D is unclear. The CDR3 loop spans 15 amino acids. Germline V CDR1 and CDR2: LGHNA, YSLEER. V was clipped by 0 bases and J by 3 bases, with 10 bases between them. The DNA for the CDR3 is TGCGCCAGCAGCCAAGAGGGAAAGGGAACAGATACGCAGTATTTT. Translating it yields CASSQEGKGTDTQYF.

The chain has TRBV7-2 and TRBJ1-1; TRBD1 is a possible D gene (6 bases). The CDR3 totals 15 residues. The V end lost 3 bases, the J end lost 0 bases, and 11 bases lay between the germline ends. Germline CDR1 reads SGHTA; CDR2 reads FQGNSA. The CDR3 DNA sequence: TGTGCCAGCAGCTTCAGGGGCACGATGAACACTGAAGCTTTCTTT. Translation gives CASSFRGTMNTEAFF.

J is TRBJ2-3 and V is TRBV7-2; D unclear. The CDR3 spans 14 residues. Trimming stripped 1 base from V and 2 bases from J, with 7 bases between. Germline V lookup: CDR1 SGHTA, CDR2 FQGNSA. The CDR3: CASSLGVFTDTQYF. CDR3 in DNA: TGTGCCAGCAGCTTAGGGGTTTTCACAGATACGCAGTATTTT.

This clonotype turned up a few times. The chain couples TRBV10-3 to TRBJ2-5, with D possibly being TRBD1 or TRBD2 (6 bases each). Germline V gene sequence: CDR1 ENHRY, CDR2 SYGVKD. Trimming took off 3 bases at V and 1 base at J, with 18 bases between the two ends. CDR3 length: 17 residues. In DNA, the CDR3 is TGTGCCATCAGTGATCCCCGCGGAGGGACAATCCAAGAGACCCAGTACTTC. Its translation: CAISDPRGGTIQETQYF.

CDR3 loop: CASSTGGAHSGNTIYF. The CDR3 region has the DNA TGTGCCAGCAGTACCGGCGGGGCCCACTCTGGAAACACCATATATTTT. J is TRBJ1-3 and V is TRBV28, with TRBD1 as a possible D gene (5 bases). The germline V gene encodes CDR1 MDHEN and CDR2 SYDVKM. The ends were cut back, 5 bases at V and 0 bases at J, with 14 bases in the middle. The CDR3 spans 16 residues. Based on the CDR3 plus reference TRBV28 and TRBJ1-3, the full variable domain is DVKVTQSSRYLVKRTGEKVFLECVQDMDHENMFWYRQDPGLGLRLIYFSYDVKMKEKGDIPEGYSVSREKKERFSLILESASTNQTSMYLCASSTGGAHSGNTIYFGEGSWLTVV.

This clonotype was seen more than once but under ten times. CDR3 sequence reads: CASSLPRTRSYNEQFF. In DNA, the CDR3 is TGTGCCAGCAGCCTACCGCGGACGCGCTCCTACAATGAGCAGTTCTTC. The J gene is TRBJ2-1, the V gene TRBV7-2; no definite D call. The CDR3 has 16 residues. Trimming took off 5 bases at V and 0 bases at J, with 14 bases between the two ends. Germline lookup yields CDR1 SGHTA and CDR2 FQGNSA.

Many counts were recorded for this clonotype. The chain links TRBV7-2 to TRBJ2-7; D uncertain. The CDR3 spans 11 residues. Germline lookup yields CDR1 SGHTA and CDR2 FQGNSA. With 5 bases removed from V and 2 bases from J, the gap between germline ends came to 4 bases. The CDR3 sequence: CASSVTYEQYF. DNA for the CDR3: TGTGCCAGCAGCGTTACCTACGAGCAGTACTTC.

This chain uses TRBV7-8 with TRBJ1-1; D ambiguous. Trimming took 5 bases from V and 3 from J, leaving 13 bases between them. Per germline, CDR1 SGHVS and CDR2 FQNEAQ. CDR3 size: 14 residues. The CDR3 here is CASSRRGRDTEAFF. CDR3 sequence (DNA): TGTGCCAGCAGCCGACGTGGTCGGGACACTGAAGCTTTCTTT.

The rearrangement joins TRBV12-3 or TRBV12-4 to TRBJ1-4; D uncertain. The CDR3 length is 15 residues. V lost 7 bases, J lost 0 bases, and 12 bases lay in between. CDR3 protein: CASKTHVATNEKLFF. In nucleotides, the CDR3 is TGTGCCAGCAAAACCCACGTTGCAACTAATGAAAAACTGTTTTTT.

V gene TRBV28 combines with J gene TRBJ2-1; 12 nucleotides match TRBD2. V lost 5 bases to trimming and J lost 2 bases; unmatched junction nucleotides: 4. Germline CDR1 and CDR2: MDHEN and SYDVKM. The CDR3 has 16 residues. CDR3 sequence: CASSLRTSGTYNEQFF. For the CDR3, the DNA is TGTGCCAGCAGTCTCCGGACTAGCGGGACCTACAATGAGCAGTTCTTC.

CDR3 loop: CASSYGYRNARAGELFF. The CDR3 nucleotides read TGTGCCAGCAGTTACGGGTACCGGAACGCCCGGGCCGGGGAGCTGTTTTTT. This chain connects TRBV6-5 to TRBJ2-2; D is unresolved. There are 17 residues in the CDR3. Germline assignment: CDR1 MNHEY and CDR2 SVGAGI. V was shortened by 2 bases and J by 6 bases, with 19 bases between the two germline ends.

Only a few counts were recorded for this clonotype. The chain joins TRBV7-9 to TRBJ1-4; no reliable D call. Germline V lookup: CDR1 SEHNR, CDR2 FQNEAQ (reference sequence). V lost 2 bases and J 4 bases, leaving 14 bases between the germline ends. The CDR3 has 16 residues. The CDR3 protein is CASSLSSVTINEKLFF. The CDR3 region has the DNA TGTGCCAGCAGCTTATCTTCAGTTACGATTAATGAAAAACTGTTTTTT.

This clonotype was detected many times. V is TRBV7-8 and J is TRBJ2-3, with D hard to call. V shed 1 base and J shed 2 bases, with 13 bases lying between them. The CDR3 totals 16 residues. CDR1 is SGHVS and CDR2 is FQNEAQ in the germline V gene. For the CDR3, the DNA is TGTGCCAGCAGCTTAGAGGGTCTCATCCCCACAGATACGCAGTATTTT. Translated: CASSLEGLIPTDTQYF. The whole variable domain, remainder taken from reference TRBV7-8 and TRBJ2-3, is GAGVSQSPRYKVAKRGQDVALRCDPISGHVSLFWYQQALGQGPEFLTYFQNEAQLDKSGLPSDRFFAERPEGSVSTLKIQRTQQEDSAVYLCASSLEGLIPTDTQYFGPGTRLTVL.

This clonotype was picked up many times. The CDR3 spells CASSEGDTLSGNTIYF. The CDR3 DNA sequence: TGTGCCAGCAGTGAAGGGGATACCCTCTCTGGAAACACCATATATTTT. The V gene is TRBV2, the J gene TRBJ1-3; no clear D. Germline-derived CDR1 and CDR2 are SNHLY and FYNNEI. CDR3 length equals 16 residues. Trimming stripped 1 base from V and 0 bases from J, with 10 bases between.

The V gene is TRBV7-2, the J gene TRBJ2-7; 10 nucleotides line up with TRBD2. Germline V gene sequence: CDR1 SGHTA, CDR2 FQGNSA. The CDR3 extends over 15 amino acids. V gave up 1 base and J gave up 6 bases; unmatched junction bases: 6. The CDR3, as DNA: TGTGCCAGCAGCTTAGGGGTAGCGGGAGGTCGCGAGCAGTACGTC. It specifies CASSLGVAGGREQYV.

This clonotype was picked up a small number of times. The V gene is TRBV12-3 or TRBV12-4, the J gene TRBJ2-1; 7 bases line up with TRBD2. V was pared by 6 bases and J by 0 bases, with 8 bases of the junction left unmatched. The CDR3 is 16 residues long. CDR3 loop: CASRIQGGFSYNEQFF. The CDR3 DNA reads as TGTGCCAGCAGAATTCAGGGAGGGTTCTCCTACAATGAGCAGTTCTTC.

This sequence joins TRBV5-1 and TRBJ1-2, with TRBD1 identical over 8 bases. CDR1 and CDR2 from the germline V gene are SGHRS and YFSETQ. The CDR3 consists of 18 residues. The V gene end was trimmed by 5 bases and the J gene end by 2 bases; junction bases not matched to a gene: 17. The CDR3 protein is CASRVRAGGTSENYGYTF. The DNA for the CDR3 is TGCGCCAGCAGGGTTCGGGCAGGGGGCACCTCTGAGAACTATGGCTACACCTTC.